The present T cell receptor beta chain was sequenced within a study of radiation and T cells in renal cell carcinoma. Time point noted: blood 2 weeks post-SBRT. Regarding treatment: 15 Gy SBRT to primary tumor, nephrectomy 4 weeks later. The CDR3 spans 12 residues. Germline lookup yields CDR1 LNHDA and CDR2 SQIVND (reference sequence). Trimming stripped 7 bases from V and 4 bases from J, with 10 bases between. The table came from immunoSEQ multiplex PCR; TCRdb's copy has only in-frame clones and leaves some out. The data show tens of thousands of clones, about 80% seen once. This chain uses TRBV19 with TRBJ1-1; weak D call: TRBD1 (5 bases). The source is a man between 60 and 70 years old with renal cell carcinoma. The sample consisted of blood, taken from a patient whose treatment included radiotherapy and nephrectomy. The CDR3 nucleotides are TGTGCCAGTATATCAGGGTTCACTGAAGCTTTCTTT. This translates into CASISGFTEAFF.